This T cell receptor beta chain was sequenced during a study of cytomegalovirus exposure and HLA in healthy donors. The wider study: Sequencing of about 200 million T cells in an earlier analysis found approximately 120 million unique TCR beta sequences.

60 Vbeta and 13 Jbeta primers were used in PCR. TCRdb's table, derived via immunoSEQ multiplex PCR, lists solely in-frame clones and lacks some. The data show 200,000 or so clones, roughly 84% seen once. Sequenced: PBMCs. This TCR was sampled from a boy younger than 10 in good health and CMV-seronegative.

This chain's CDR3 is CASSLEYGAGNIQYF. CDR3 nucleotide sequence: TGTGCCAGCAGCTTAGAATACGGGGCGGGGAACATTCAGTACTTC. V usage is TRBV7-9 and J usage is TRBJ2-4; perhaps TRBD2 as D (6 bases). The CDR3 has 15 residues. CDR1 and CDR2 from the germline V gene are SEHNR and FQNEAQ (reference sequence). V was pared by 1 base and J by 7 bases, with 14 bases between.